Reported below is one T cell receptor beta chain. Original methodology: Researchers report that nucleated cell counts were estimated from reference gene primer amplification. The method was immunoSEQ multiplex PCR; TCRdb's version includes in-frame clones alone and lacks a portion of them. V and J calls plus clone size are reproduced from that table; the DNA served to infer D and trimming. The profile covers about 170,000 clones, with roughly 91% appearing a single time and under 5% taken by the ten largest. Germline V gene sequence: CDR1 MGHDK, CDR2 SYGVNS. J was trimmed by 3 bases and V by 8 bases; bases with no gene match: 6. This CDR3 has 14 residues. This specimen belongs to a study of blood T cell repertoires in COVID-19. Background on the study: Sites in the United States, Italy and Spain provided acute and convalescent COVID-19 samples. PBMCs, B-cell-depleted T cells, or T cells were the source of the cDNA or gDNA that made up the material.

The clonotype was recovered from a woman aged 45-60 years with acute or convalescent COVID-19. What was sequenced was peripheral blood. V usage is TRBV25-1 and J usage is TRBJ2-3, with 9 positions matching TRBD1. The CDR3 is CASAGQGGTDTQYF. As DNA, the CDR3 is TGTGCCAGCGCGGGACAGGGAGGGACAGATACGCAGTATTTT.